A single sample is the source of the 21 T cell receptor beta chains below, sequenced in a study of glioma-infiltrating T cells after dendritic cell vaccination (TCRdb year 2016). Libraries were built with the immunoSEQ multiplex PCR assay. TCRdb re-hosts the immuneACCESS table, in-frame sequences only. Its copies lack some clones; in the studies checked, an unresolved V gene accounts for under half of them, and the cause for the rest is not known. For this sample there are around 89,000 clones; around 84% appear just once. Jointly, the top ten make up more than 15% of the sample. Sample: blood, taken before dendritic cell vaccination. These receptors were obtained from a human donor with glioblastoma.

The genes are TRBV7-9 and TRBJ1-1; D perhaps matches TRBD1 (5 bases). Deletions cut 1 base from V and 5 bases from J, with 8 bases between. This CDR3 spans 13 amino acids. From germline, CDR1 is SEHNR and CDR2 FQNEAQ (reference sequence). The CDR3 spells CASSLDSGTEAFF. The CDR3 DNA sequence: TGTGCCAGCAGCTTAGACTCAGGGACTGAAGCTTTCTTT.

This clone was recorded only once. The chain recombines TRBV4-2 with TRBJ2-7; D call uncertain. Germline CDR1 is LGHNA and CDR2 is YNFKEQ. Trimming removed 0 bases at V and 2 bases at J, with 14 bases between. There are 16 residues in the CDR3. For the CDR3, the DNA is TGTGCCAGCAGCCAAGAACTCGATCCGCCGGCCTACGAGCAGTACTTC. Its translation: CASSQELDPPAYEQYF.

This clone was counted a single time. The chain carries TRBV28 and TRBJ2-2; TRBD2 matches at 13 bases. Germline CDR1 and CDR2: MDHEN and SYDVKM. The CDR3 runs 18 residues. Germline trimming cut 6 bases from V and 3 bases from J; bases unmatched to any gene: 10. Here the CDR3 reads CASSQGLAGYGDTGELFF. Written as DNA, the CDR3 is TGTGCCAGCAGCCAGGGACTAGCGGGATATGGGGACACCGGGGAGCTGTTTTTT.

This rearrangement joins TRBV7-2 to TRBJ1-2, with D perhaps matching TRBD1 (5 bases). This CDR3 comprises 15 residues. Germline lookup yields CDR1 SGHTA and CDR2 FQGNSA. Trimming pared 0 bases from V and 2 bases from J, leaving 10 bases between. Here the CDR3 DNA reads TGTGCCAGCAGCTTAGCGCCCAGGGCCAACTATGGCTACACCTTC. This encodes CASSLAPRANYGYTF.

The chain employs TRBV9 and TRBJ2-3; 8 nucleotides align to TRBD2. CDR1 is SGDLS, CDR2 YYNGEE, per germline. V gave up 4 bases and J gave up 4 bases; unmatched junction bases: 11. This CDR3 region has 16 residues. For the CDR3, the DNA is TGTGCCAGCAGCACCTCGGGGGGGCCGGGAGCAGATACGCAGTATTTT. Residues: CASSTSGGPGADTQYF.

The chain couples TRBV6-1 to TRBJ1-2; 9 bases map to TRBD1. CDR1 and CDR2 (germline): MNHNS, SASEGT. J lost 5 bases, V lost 2 bases, and 12 bases had no gene match. This CDR3 is built from 17 residues. CDR3 nucleotide sequence: TGTGCCAGCAGTGAATCTACCTATGGGACAGGGTTTTATGGCTACACCTTC. Residues: CASSESTYGTGFYGYTF.

This chain joins TRBV29-1 and TRBJ1-2; 8 bases align to TRBD1. The CDR3 sequence is 12 residues long. V lost 7 bases and J lost 4; bases outside the gene matches: 5. Germline assignment: CDR1 SQVTM and CDR2 ANQGSEA. As DNA, the CDR3 is TGCAGCGGAGGAGGACAGGGCTATGGCTACACCTTC. Protein product: CSGGGQGYGYTF.

The chain links TRBV27 to TRBJ2-7; 11 nucleotides match TRBD2. From germline, CDR1 is MNHEY and CDR2 SMNVEV (reference sequence). The CDR3 covers 14 residues. V dropped 8 bases and J dropped 0; count of bases not matched to a gene: 3. The CDR3 loop reads CASGTSGYSYEQYF. CDR3 in DNA: TGTGCCAGCGGGACTAGCGGATACTCCTACGAGCAGTACTTC.

The chain employs TRBV5-6 and TRBJ2-5; a weak D match, TRBD1 (6 bases). The CDR3 is 15 residues long. V shed 4 bases and J shed 4 bases, with 17 bases lying between them. Looked up from germline, CDR1 is SGHDT and CDR2 is YYEEEE. The CDR3 here is CASSNRDTPGETQYF. The CDR3 nucleotides are TGTGCCAGCAGCAACCGGGACACCCCTGGAGAGACCCAGTACTTC.

The chain is built from TRBV6-5 and TRBJ1-1; 10 bases line up with TRBD1. The V gene's germline CDR1 is MNHEY and CDR2 SVGAGI. This CDR3 region has 15 residues. With 6 bases clipped from V and 3 bases from J, the junction kept 7 bases outside the gene matches. CDR3 loop: CASRFSGTGDTEAFF. The DNA of the CDR3 is TGTGCCAGCAGGTTCTCCGGGACAGGGGACACTGAAGCTTTCTTT.

The rearrangement joins TRBV11-1 to TRBJ1-1; unclear D gene. CDR1 and CDR2 from the germline V gene are SGHAT and FQDESV (reference sequence). The CDR3 contains 13 residues. The V gene lost 5 bases and the J gene lost 0 bases, with 7 bases spanning the gap. The CDR3 is CASSPQLNTEAFF. The CDR3 bases are TGTGCCAGCAGCCCTCAGTTGAACACTGAAGCTTTCTTT. Full variable domain (outside the CDR3, taken from reference TRBV11-1 and TRBJ1-1): EAEVAQSPRYKITEKSQAVAFWCDPISGHATLYWYRQILGQGPELLVQFQDESVVDDSQLPKDRFSAERLKGVDSTLKIQPAELGDSAMYLCASSPQLNTEAFFGQGTRLTVV.

The sample holds one count of this clone. The V and J genes are TRBV10-3 and TRBJ1-1; D is unclear. Germline V gene lookup returns CDR1 ENHRY and CDR2 SYGVKD. The CDR3 consists of 14 residues. Trimming took off 4 bases at V and 4 bases at J, with 13 bases between the two ends. CDR3 nucleotide sequence: TGTGCCATCAGTGCGGGAGGGCTGGTCACTGAAGCTTTCTTT. Its translation is CAISAGGLVTEAFF.

The chain recombines TRBV28 with TRBJ1-3; 7 bases agree with TRBD1. From germline, CDR1 is MDHEN and CDR2 SYDVKM. With V trimmed by 6 bases and J by 3 bases, 11 bases remained unmatched. The CDR3 covers 16 residues. The CDR3 spells CASRGSGQILGNTIYF. CDR3 DNA: TGTGCCAGCAGGGGCTCGGGACAGATCCTTGGAAACACCATATATTTT.

V gene TRBV14 combines with J gene TRBJ2-7; 9 bases line up with TRBD2. CDR1 and CDR2 from the germline V gene are SGHDN and FVKESK. The J segment lost 2 bases and the V segment lost 3 bases, leaving 5 bases of the junction unmatched. This CDR3 region has 15 residues. The CDR3 loop reads CASSHRSGRTYEQYF. The CDR3 bases are TGTGCCAGCAGCCACCGAAGCGGGAGGACCTACGAGCAGTACTTC.

The V call is TRBV19, the J call TRBJ2-6, with D possibly being TRBD1 (6 bases). This CDR3 region has 14 residues. From germline, CDR1 is LNHDA and CDR2 SQIVND (reference sequence). Trimming cost V 10 bases and J 2 bases, with 12 bases left between them. In nucleotides, the CDR3 is TGTGCCACTACCCCAGGGGCTGGGGCCAACGTCCTGACTTTC. Residues: CATTPGAGANVLTF.

This clone was seen repeatedly, ten times or more. The chain links TRBV25-1 to TRBJ1-4; 7 nucleotides line up with TRBD1. The trim removed 1 base at V and 7 bases at J, leaving 6 bases unmatched. The CDR3 has 15 amino acids. CDR1 is MGHDK, CDR2 SYGVNS, per germline. For the CDR3, the DNA is TGTGCCAGCAGTGAATCGACAGGGATACGTGAAAAACTGTTTTTT. Translation gives CASSESTGIREKLFF. The full variable domain, its missing parts supplied by reference TRBV25-1 and TRBJ1-4, is EADIYQTPRYLVIGTGKKITLECSQTMGHDKMYWYQQDPGMELHLIHYSYGVNSTEKGDLSSESTVSRIRTEHFPLTLESARPSHTSQYLCASSESTGIREKLFFGSGTQLSVL.

The chain uses TRBV6-5 and TRBJ2-5, with D uncertain. There are 13 residues in the CDR3. CDR1 is MNHEY and CDR2 is SVGAGI in the germline V gene. Trimming took 6 bases from V and 1 from J, leaving 9 bases between them. CDR3: CASSPPGQETQYF. CDR3 bases: TGTGCCAGCAGCCCCCCGGGCCAAGAGACCCAGTACTTC.

This chain connects TRBV4-1 to TRBJ2-5; D is possibly TRBD1 (6 bases). V lost 1 base, J lost 5 bases, and 20 bases lay in between. The CDR3 covers 17 residues. Germline V gene sequence: CDR1 MGHRA, CDR2 YSYEKL. The CDR3: CASSQAIRTALEETQYF. The CDR3 DNA reads TGCGCCAGCAGCCAAGCGATCCGGACAGCCCTGGAGGAGACCCAGTACTTC.

V is TRBV15 and J is TRBJ1-1; 8 nucleotides match TRBD1. V dropped 1 base and J dropped 4; count of bases not matched to a gene: 8. The CDR3 is made up of 16 amino acids. Germline V gene sequence: CDR1 LNHNV, CDR2 YYDKDF (reference sequence). The CDR3 sequence: CATSRGTGSYSTEAFF. CDR3 in DNA: TGTGCCACCAGCAGAGGGACAGGGTCTTACAGCACTGAAGCTTTCTTT.

The rearrangement uses TRBV5-5 and TRBJ2-1; D not certain. Trimming left V 0 bases short and J 6 bases short, with 7 bases between. CDR1 and CDR2 from the germline V gene are SGHKS and YYEKEE (reference sequence). The CDR3 has 13 residues. The CDR3: CASSLVQSNEQFF. The CDR3 bases are TGTGCCAGCAGCTTGGTACAGTCCAATGAGCAGTTCTTC.

The chain has TRBV5-8 and TRBJ1-5, with D unresolved. Trimming removed 1 base at V and 4 bases at J, with 9 bases between. Per germline, CDR1 SGHTS and CDR2 YDEGEE. This CDR3 spans 14 amino acids. DNA for the CDR3: TGTGCCAGCAGCTTGAGAGCTTCGAATCAGCCCCAGCATTTT. This encodes CASSLRASNQPQHF.